These 7 T cell receptor beta chains were sequenced from one sample in a study of cytomegalovirus exposure and HLA in healthy donors. PCR used 60 Vbeta primers and 13 Jbeta primers. The assay was immunoSEQ multiplex PCR, and TCRdb's table has in-frame clones only and misses some. Among approximately 41,000 clones listed, 81% were seen once. Sequenced sample: PBMCs. The receptors derive from a man in his fifties in good health and CMV-seronegative.

CDR3: CASSFIRGDQPQHF. CDR3 DNA: TGTGCCAGCAGCTTCATCAGGGGTGATCAGCCCCAGCATTTT. The V call is TRBV7-2, the J call TRBJ1-5; a weak D match, TRBD1 (6 bases). Per germline, CDR1 SGHTA and CDR2 FQGNSA. V lost 3 bases and J lost 5, with 11 bases in between. The CDR3 extends over 14 amino acids. Supplemented by reference TRBV7-2 and TRBJ1-5, the full variable domain reads GAGVSQSPSNKVTEKGKDVELRCDPISGHTALYWYRQSLGQGLEFLIYFQGNSAPDKSGLPSDRFSAERTGGSVSTLTIQRTQQEDSAVYLCASSFIRGDQPQHFGDGTRLSIL.

This sequence joins TRBV6-6 and TRBJ1-3; 10 bases line up with TRBD1. V lost 4 bases, J lost 7 bases, and 4 bases stayed unmatched. Germline V CDR1 and CDR2: MNHNY, SVGAGI (reference sequence). This CDR3 has 14 amino acids. This chain's CDR3 is CASSSRDRGNTIYF. In nucleotides, the CDR3 is TGTGCCAGCAGTTCCCGGGACAGGGGCAACACCATATATTTT.

CDR3 region: CASSTDRGNTIYF. DNA for the CDR3: TGTGCCAGTAGTACCGACAGAGGAAACACCATATATTTT. This sequence joins TRBV19 and TRBJ1-3, with a weak D call TRBD1 (5 bases). This CDR3 is built from 13 residues. V lost 4 bases, J lost 4 bases, and 8 bases lay in between. Germline V gene lookup returns CDR1 LNHDA and CDR2 SQIVND (reference sequence).

V usage is TRBV5-1 and J usage is TRBJ1-1, with D uncertain. The CDR3 covers 13 residues. Per the germline V gene, CDR1 is SGHRS and CDR2 is YFSETQ. Trimming shortened V by 4 bases and J by 1 base, and 8 bases separated the two germline ends. CDR3 sequence: CASSNTANTEAFF. CDR3 coding DNA: TGCGCCAGCAGCAATACAGCGAACACTGAAGCTTTCTTT. Together with reference TRBV5-1 and TRBJ1-1, the CDR3 gives the full variable domain: KAGVTQTPRYLIKTRGQQVTLSCSPISGHRSVSWYQQTPGQGLQFLFEYFSETQRNKGNFPGRFSGRQFSNSRSEMNVSTLELGDSALYLCASSNTANTEAFFGQGTRLTVV.

The chain carries TRBV5-4 and TRBJ2-2; 11 bases align to TRBD2. Per the germline V gene, CDR1 is SGHNT and CDR2 is YYREEE (reference sequence). This CDR3 is 14 amino acids long. V was clipped by 4 bases and J by 6 bases; unmatched bases: 2. CDR3 loop: CASSRSGRAGELFF. CDR3 DNA sequence: TGTGCCAGCAGCCGTAGCGGGAGGGCCGGGGAGCTGTTTTTT.

V is TRBV6-6 and J is TRBJ1-5; no reliable D call. Trimming removed 4 bases at V and 4 bases at J, with 5 bases between. The CDR3 consists of 12 residues. Germline values: CDR1 MNHNY, CDR2 SVGAGI (reference sequence). In DNA, the CDR3 is TGTGCCAGCAGTTCGGGGAATCAGCCCCAGCATTTT. This sequence encodes CASSSGNQPQHF.

As regards this clone: An end of the junction does not agree with germline; a read error may underlie this. This sequence joins TRBV7-9 and TRBJ1-4, with 7 bases that match TRBD1. The CDR3 covers 15 residues. Germline V gene sequence: CDR1 SEHNR, CDR2 FQNEAQ (reference sequence). The CDR3 nucleotides are TGTTCCAGCAGCTTAGATGGCAGAGGGGGCGAAAAACTGTTTTTT. Translated: CSSSLDGRGGEKLFF. Variable domain in full (rest from reference TRBV7-9 and TRBJ1-4): DTGVSQNPRHKITKRGQNVTFRCDPISEHNRLYWYRQTLGQGPEFLTYFQNEAQLEKSRLLSDRFSAERPKGSFSTLEIQRTEQGDSAMYLCSSSLDGRGGEKLFFGSGTQLSVL.